The T cell receptor beta chain under discussion was sequenced for a study of cytomegalovirus exposure and HLA in healthy donors. At the level of the study: The Caucasian-associated ancestry cluster held under 90% of 398 genotyped donors.

The PCR had 60 Vbeta and 13 Jbeta primers. Repertoires were generated with immunoSEQ multiplex PCR, while TCRdb's copy carries only in-frame clones and drops some. The table has about 100,000 clones, 73% seen once. CDR3 length equals 17 residues. Germline CDR1 KGHSH, CDR2 LQKENI. Trimming shortened V by 2 bases and J by 4 bases, and 20 bases separated the two germline ends. This clone was recorded once. The sample consisted of PBMCs. The TCR originated in a man in his forties or fifties in good health and CMV-seronegative. The chain links TRBV18 to TRBJ2-5; D unresolved. Here the CDR3 DNA reads TGTGCCAGCTCACCATCGGGTTCTGGAAAGGTCGGAGAGACCCAGTACTTC. Amino acids: CASSPSGSGKVGETQYF.